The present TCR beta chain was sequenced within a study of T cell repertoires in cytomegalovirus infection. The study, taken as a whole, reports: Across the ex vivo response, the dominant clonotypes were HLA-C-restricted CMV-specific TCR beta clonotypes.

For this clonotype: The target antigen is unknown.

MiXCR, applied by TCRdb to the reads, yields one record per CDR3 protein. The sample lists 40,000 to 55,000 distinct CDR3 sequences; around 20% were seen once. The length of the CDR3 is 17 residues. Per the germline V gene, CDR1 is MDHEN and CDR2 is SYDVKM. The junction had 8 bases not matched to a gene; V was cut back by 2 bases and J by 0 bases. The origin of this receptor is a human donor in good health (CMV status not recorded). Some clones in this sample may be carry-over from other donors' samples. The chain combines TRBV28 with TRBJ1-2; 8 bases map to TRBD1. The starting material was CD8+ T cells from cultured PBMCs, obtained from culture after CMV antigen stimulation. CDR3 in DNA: TGTGCCAGCAGTTTAATGGCGACAGGGGCTACTAACTATGGCTACACCTTC. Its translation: CASSLMATGATNYGYTF.